Listed here are 24 T cell receptor beta chains from one sample, sequenced in a study of shared clonotypes between healthy human individuals. Assay: immunoSEQ multiplex PCR; the TCRdb copy retains only in-frame clones and omits some. The sample consists of approximately 2.5 million clones, approximately 94% of them appearing once. Sequences were obtained from naive CD4+ T cells from PBMCs. Subset reported: CD45RA+ positively selected. The source of these receptors is a man aged 18-30 years in good health. Some clones in this sample may be carry-over from other donors' samples.

This clone appeared once. The rearrangement uses TRBV27 and TRBJ2-1, with a possible D match to TRBD2 (6 bases). CDR3 length: 16 amino acids. V lost 7 bases, J lost 0 bases, and 16 bases lay in between. Germline V gene data show CDR1 as MNHEY and CDR2 as SMNVEV (reference sequence). The CDR3 reads CASTPLAIRSYNEQFF. CDR3 nucleotides: TGTGCCAGCACCCCCCTAGCGATCCGCTCCTACAATGAGCAGTTCTTC.

V usage is TRBV30 and J usage is TRBJ1-1; D is undetermined. Looked up from germline, CDR1 is GTSNPN and CDR2 is SVGIG (reference sequence). V lost 4 bases and J lost 5, with 14 bases in between. The CDR3 runs 13 residues. CDR3 DNA sequence: TGTGCCTGGATTGGGAAATTCCGGACTGAAGCTTTCTTT. Amino acids: CAWIGKFRTEAFF.

The chain links TRBV7-9 to TRBJ1-4, with a possible D match to TRBD1 (6 bases). V gave up 4 bases and J gave up 1 base, with 10 bases separating them. The CDR3 extends over 15 amino acids. Germline V CDR1 and CDR2: SEHNR, FQNEAQ (reference sequence). CDR3: CASSSRQETNEKLFF. Here the CDR3 DNA reads TGTGCCAGCAGCTCTCGACAGGAAACTAATGAAAAACTGTTTTTT.

Comment on this clone: A junction boundary mismatches the germline segment, possibly from a read error. V and J are TRBV5-1 and TRBJ1-1; unclear D gene. Looked up from germline, CDR1 is SGHRS and CDR2 is YFSETQ. The CDR3 is made up of 14 amino acids. CDR3 DNA: TGCGCCAGCAGCTTGGTAGCCGGGAACCCTGAAGCTTTCTTT. It encodes CASSLVAGNPEAFF.

The chain carries TRBV4-1 and TRBJ1-2; TRBD1 matches at 8 bases. V dropped 3 bases and J dropped 8; count of bases not matched to a gene: 23. CDR3 length: 19 residues. Germline loops: CDR1 MGHRA, CDR2 YSYEKL. The CDR3 DNA is TGCGCCAGCAGCCACCCTCGCTCGGGACAGGTTGCCCCCCCGAGGGGCTACACCTTC. This codes for CASSHPRSGQVAPPRGYTF.

Comment on this clone: This sample includes further DNA sequences coding for the same CDR3. V gene TRBV5-1 combines with J gene TRBJ2-7; 7 bases map to TRBD1. The J segment lost 2 bases and the V segment lost 5 bases, leaving 4 bases of the junction unmatched. CDR1 SGHRS and CDR2 YFSETQ come from the germline V gene. The CDR3 is 13 amino acids. Written as DNA, the CDR3 is TGCGCCAGCAGGCGGACAGGCGCCTACGAGCAGTACTTC. Residues: CASRRTGAYEQYF.

This clone was observed a handful of times. This chain joins TRBV11-3 and TRBJ1-1; D gene unclear. Germline assignment: CDR1 SGHNT and CDR2 YENEEA. Between the trimmed V and J ends, which lost 4 bases and 4 bases, there was a span of 13 bases. CDR3 size: 14 residues. The CDR3 DNA reads TGTGCCAGCAGCTCCTCTCGGGCGGCCACTGAAGCTTTCTTT. Residues: CASSSSRAATEAFF. Full variable domain (remainder filled in from reference TRBV11-3 and TRBJ1-1): EAGVVQSPRYKIIEKKQPVAFWCNPISGHNTLYWYLQNLGQGPELLIRYENEEAVDDSQLPKDRFSAERLKGVDSTLKIQPAELGDSAVYLCASSSSRAATEAFFGQGTRLTVV.

This chain uses TRBV9 with TRBJ2-3; 8 bases are a match to TRBD2. Germline V lookup: CDR1 SGDLS, CDR2 YYNGEE. After removal of 3 bases from V and 5 bases from J, the junction contained 5 bases not matched to a gene. CDR3 length equals 14 residues. The DNA for the CDR3 is TGTGCCAGCAGCGCCCAGCGGGAGTTAGATACGCAGTATTTT. Protein product: CASSAQRELDTQYF. Full variable domain (remainder filled in from reference TRBV9 and TRBJ2-3): DSGVTQTPKHLITATGQRVTLRCSPRSGDLSVYWYQQSLDQGLQFLIQYYNGEERAKGNILERFSAQQFPDLHSELNLSSLELGDSALYFCASSAQRELDTQYFGPGTRLTVL.

This sequence joins TRBV4-1 and TRBJ2-1; D remains ambiguous. Germline V gene data show CDR1 as MGHRA and CDR2 as YSYEKL. The CDR3 has 14 residues. The V end lost 0 bases, the J end lost 5 bases, and 8 bases lay between the germline ends. The CDR3 DNA reads as TGCGCCAGCAGCCAAGACCCACAGCACAATGAGCAGTTCTTC. It yields the protein CASSQDPQHNEQFF.

The chain uses TRBV11-2 and TRBJ1-3; tentatively, D is TRBD1 (5 bases). V was cut by 0 bases and J by 1 base, with 10 bases left in between. The CDR3 is made up of 16 amino acids. CDR1 and CDR2 from the germline V gene are SGHAT and FQNNGV. The CDR3 loop is CASSLDLGGSGNTIYF. DNA for the CDR3: TGTGCCAGCAGCTTAGATCTTGGGGGTTCTGGAAACACCATATATTTT. Using reference TRBV11-2 and TRBJ1-3 for the parts outside the CDR3, the full variable domain is EAGVAQSPRYKIIEKRQSVAFWCNPISGHATLYWYQQILGQGPKLLIQFQNNGVVDDSQLPKDRFSAERLKGVDSTLKIQPAKLEDSAVYLCASSLDLGGSGNTIYFGEGSWLTVV.

This clone occurred once. The V gene is TRBV6-5, the J gene TRBJ1-2; 8 bases match TRBD1. The length of the CDR3 is 11 residues. The germline V gene has CDR1 MNHEY and CDR2 SVGAGI. The junction had 4 bases not matched to a gene; V was cut back by 2 bases and J by 14 bases. CDR3 protein: CASSYGTGRTF. The CDR3 coding sequence is TGTGCCAGCAGTTACGGGACAGGCCGAACCTTC.

The V and J genes are TRBV19 and TRBJ2-1; tentative D call: TRBD1 (6 bases). CDR1 and CDR2 from the germline V gene are LNHDA and SQIVND (reference sequence). V lost 0 bases and J 11 bases, leaving 14 bases between the germline ends. CDR3 length: 14 residues. This CDR3 is CASSIDRGGGKQFF. CDR3 in DNA: TGTGCCAGTAGTATAGATCGTGGGGGCGGTAAGCAGTTCTTC.

This chain connects TRBV10-3 to TRBJ2-5, with 7 nucleotides matching TRBD1. V was pared by 10 bases and J by 3 bases, with 8 bases of the junction left unmatched. CDR1 and CDR2 (germline): ENHRY, SYGVKD. The CDR3 loop spans 13 amino acids. CDR3 sequence (DNA): TGTGCCACCAACCGAGGGACAGAAGAGACCCAGTACTTC. It translates to CATNRGTEETQYF.

This clone was recorded only once. The chain couples TRBV11-2 to TRBJ2-3; D may be TRBD2 (7 bases). Trimming removed 6 bases from V and 5 bases from J, with 21 bases in between. Germline values: CDR1 SGHAT, CDR2 FQNNGV. There are 16 residues in the CDR3. DNA of the CDR3: TGTGCCAGCAGACCTCTTACAGGGAGGGTCGGAGATACGCAGTATTTT. Encoded protein: CASRPLTGRVGDTQYF.

The chain links TRBV5-8 to TRBJ1-2; D is unresolved. CDR3 size: 13 residues. V lost 3 bases and J lost 4, with 10 bases in between. CDR1 is SGHTS, CDR2 YDEGEE, per germline. The CDR3 spells CASSSVPIYGYTF. As DNA, the CDR3 is TGTGCCAGCAGCTCCGTGCCGATCTATGGCTACACCTTC.

This chain's CDR3 is CASSNRVGDDEQYF. The CDR3 DNA is TGTGCCAGCAGTAATCGGGTAGGGGATGACGAGCAGTACTTC. The V gene is TRBV2, the J gene TRBJ2-7, with D perhaps matching TRBD1 (5 bases). The ends were cut back, 5 bases at V and 5 bases at J, with 16 bases in the middle. The CDR3 covers 14 residues. CDR1 SNHLY and CDR2 FYNNEI come from the germline V gene.

The V gene is TRBV5-4, the J gene TRBJ2-7, with 11 bases lining up with TRBD1. The CDR3 has 17 residues. The trim removed 1 base at V and 0 bases at J, leaving 6 bases unmatched. Germline assignment: CDR1 SGHNT and CDR2 YYREEE (reference sequence). Here the CDR3 reads CASSLSGQGGISYEQYF. CDR3 coding DNA: TGTGCCAGCAGCTTGTCGGGACAGGGGGGTATCTCCTACGAGCAGTACTTC.

The V call is TRBV28, the J call TRBJ1-3; D not resolved. Germline CDR1 and CDR2: MDHEN and SYDVKM. CDR3 length: 16 amino acids. Trimming removed 2 bases at V and 0 bases at J, with 11 bases between. CDR3 in DNA: TGTGCCAGCAGTTTACCCTCCTGGGACTCTGGAAACACCATATATTTT. It specifies CASSLPSWDSGNTIYF. Based on the CDR3 plus reference TRBV28 and TRBJ1-3, the full variable domain is DVKVTQSSRYLVKRTGEKVFLECVQDMDHENMFWYRQDPGLGLRLIYFSYDVKMKEKGDIPEGYSVSREKKERFSLILESASTNQTSMYLCASSLPSWDSGNTIYFGEGSWLTVV.

Points on this clone: Other DNA sequences in the same sample also yield this CDR3. The rearrangement uses TRBV7-2 and TRBJ2-7; 7 nucleotides agree with TRBD2. The ends lost 0 bases at V and 2 bases at J; junction bases unmatched: 4. The CDR3 runs to 15 residues. Germline loops: CDR1 SGHTA, CDR2 FQGNSA. The CDR3 here is CASSLAGRGAYEQYF. As DNA, the CDR3 is TGTGCCAGCAGCTTAGCAGGGAGGGGAGCCTACGAGCAGTACTTC.

This chain uses TRBV9 with TRBJ2-1; 8 bases are a match to TRBD2. The V and J ends lost 0 bases and 4 bases, in that order; junction bases with no gene match: 9. Looked up from germline, CDR1 is SGDLS and CDR2 is YYNGEE. The CDR3 is 17 residues long. The CDR3 loop reads CASSVAKSGSRYNEQFF. The CDR3 nucleotides read TGTGCCAGCAGCGTAGCGAAGAGCGGGAGTCGTTACAATGAGCAGTTCTTC.

This chain joins TRBV9 and TRBJ2-2; perhaps TRBD1 as D (5 bases). CDR1 and CDR2 from the germline V gene are SGDLS and YYNGEE. The CDR3 spans 17 residues. Trimming removed 2 bases from V and 0 bases from J, with 14 bases in between. The CDR3, as DNA: TGTGCCAGCAGCGTCCCTTTGGGGCAGGCGAACACCGGGGAGCTGTTTTTT. Its translation is CASSVPLGQANTGELFF.

The chain employs TRBV5-6 and TRBJ2-5, with D possibly matching TRBD2 (5 bases). V was pared by 4 bases and J by 5 bases, with 12 bases between. Germline V gives CDR1 SGHDT, CDR2 YYEEEE. This CDR3 is 13 amino acids long. In DNA, the CDR3 is TGTGCCAGCAGCCCTGCTAGAGGGGAGACCCAGTACTTC. Its translation is CASSPARGETQYF.

The CDR3 DNA follows: TGTGCCAGCAGCTTTTACGCCGATCAGCCCCAGCATTTT. The encoded protein is CASSFYADQPQHF. This chain uses TRBV7-8 with TRBJ1-5; no clear D gene. CDR3 length equals 13 residues. The V and J ends lost 3 bases and 5 bases respectively, with 8 bases between them. From germline, CDR1 is SGHVS and CDR2 FQNEAQ.

V is TRBV18 and J is TRBJ1-2; TRBD1 aligns across 7 bases. There are 14 residues in the CDR3. The germline V gene has CDR1 KGHSH and CDR2 LQKENI. J gave up 4 bases and V 6 bases, and 8 bases lay outside the gene matches. As DNA, the CDR3 is TGTGCCAGCTCCGAGAGGACAGGTCTCTATGGCTACACCTTC. Protein sequence: CASSERTGLYGYTF. Variable domain in full (rest from reference TRBV18 and TRBJ1-2): NAGVMQNPRHLVRRRGQEARLRCSPMKGHSHVYWYRQLPEEGLKFMVYLQKENIIDESGMPKERFSAEFPKEGPSILRIQQVVRGDSAAYFCASSERTGLYGYTFGSGTRLTVV.